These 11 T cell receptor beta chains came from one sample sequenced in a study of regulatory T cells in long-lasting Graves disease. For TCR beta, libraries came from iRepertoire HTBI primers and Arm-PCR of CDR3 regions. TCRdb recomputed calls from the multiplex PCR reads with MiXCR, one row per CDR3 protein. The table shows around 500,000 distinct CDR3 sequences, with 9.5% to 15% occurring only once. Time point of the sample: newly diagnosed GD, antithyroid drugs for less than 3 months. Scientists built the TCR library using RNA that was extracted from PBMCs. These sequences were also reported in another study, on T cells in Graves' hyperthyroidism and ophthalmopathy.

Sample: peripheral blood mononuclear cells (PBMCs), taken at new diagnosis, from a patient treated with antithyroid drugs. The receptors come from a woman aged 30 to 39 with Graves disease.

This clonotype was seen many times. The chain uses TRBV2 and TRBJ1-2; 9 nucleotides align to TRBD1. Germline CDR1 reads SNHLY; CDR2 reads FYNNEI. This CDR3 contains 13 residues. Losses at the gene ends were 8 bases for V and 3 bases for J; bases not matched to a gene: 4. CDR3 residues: CASSDRGYYGYTF. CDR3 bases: TGTGCCAGCTCGGACAGGGGATACTATGGCTACACCTTC.

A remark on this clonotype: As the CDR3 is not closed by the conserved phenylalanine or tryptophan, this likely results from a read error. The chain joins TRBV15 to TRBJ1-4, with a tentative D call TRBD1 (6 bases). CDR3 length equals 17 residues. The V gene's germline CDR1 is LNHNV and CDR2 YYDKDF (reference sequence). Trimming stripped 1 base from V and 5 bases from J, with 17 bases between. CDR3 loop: CATSRGGLSAENEKLFL. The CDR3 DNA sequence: TGTGCCACCAGCAGAGGGGGGCTCTCGGCAGAGAATGAAAAACTGTTTCTT.

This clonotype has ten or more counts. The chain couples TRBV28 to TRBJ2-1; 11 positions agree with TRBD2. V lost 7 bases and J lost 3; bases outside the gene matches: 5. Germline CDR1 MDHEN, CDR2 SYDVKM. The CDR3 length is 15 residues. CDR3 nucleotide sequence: TGTGCCAGCACCTCGGGGACTAGCGGCTACAATGAGCAGTTCTTC. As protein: CASTSGTSGYNEQFF.

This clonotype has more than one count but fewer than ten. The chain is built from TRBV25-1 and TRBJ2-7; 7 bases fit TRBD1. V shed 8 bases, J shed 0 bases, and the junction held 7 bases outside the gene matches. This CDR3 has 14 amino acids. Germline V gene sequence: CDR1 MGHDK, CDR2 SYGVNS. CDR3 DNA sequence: TGTGCCAGCGAAGGACAGGATGACTCCTACGAGCAGTACTTC. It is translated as CASEGQDDSYEQYF.

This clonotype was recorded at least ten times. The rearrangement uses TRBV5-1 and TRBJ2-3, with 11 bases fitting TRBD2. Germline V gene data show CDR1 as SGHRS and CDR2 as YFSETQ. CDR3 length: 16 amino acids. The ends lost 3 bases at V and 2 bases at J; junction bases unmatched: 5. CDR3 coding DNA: TGCGCCAGCAGCTCTGGGACTAGCGGATTCACAGATACGCAGTATTTT. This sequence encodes CASSSGTSGFTDTQYF.

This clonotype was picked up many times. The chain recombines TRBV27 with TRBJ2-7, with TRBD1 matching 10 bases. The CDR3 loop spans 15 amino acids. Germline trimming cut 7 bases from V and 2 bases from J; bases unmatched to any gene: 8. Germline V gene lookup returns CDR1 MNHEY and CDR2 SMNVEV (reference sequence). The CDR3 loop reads CASTQGGTGAYEQYF. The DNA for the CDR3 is TGTGCCAGCACCCAGGGGGGGACAGGGGCCTACGAGCAGTACTTC.

CDR3 in amino acids: CASSAIKGLAGVFSYEQYF. CDR3 bases: TGTGCCAGCAGTGCCATTAAAGGACTAGCGGGAGTTTTCTCCTACGAGCAGTACTTC. The genes are TRBV27 and TRBJ2-7; 13 nucleotides agree with TRBD2. Germline assignment: CDR1 MNHEY and CDR2 SMNVEV (reference sequence). The trim removed 5 bases at V and 0 bases at J, leaving 13 bases unmatched. There are 19 residues in the CDR3.

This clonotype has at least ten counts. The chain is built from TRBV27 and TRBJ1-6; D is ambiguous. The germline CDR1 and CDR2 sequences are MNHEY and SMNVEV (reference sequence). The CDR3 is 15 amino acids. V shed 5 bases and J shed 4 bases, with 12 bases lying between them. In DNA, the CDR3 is TGTGCCAGCAGTCAACCGGCCACTTATAATTCACCCCTCCACTTT. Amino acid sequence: CASSQPATYNSPLHF.

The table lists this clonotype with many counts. CDR3 sequence: CSAGRGGTDTQYF. CDR3 DNA: TGCAGTGCTGGAAGGGGAGGGACAGATACGCAGTATTTT. The chain employs TRBV20-1 and TRBJ2-3; 7 nucleotides align to TRBD2. Germline V lookup: CDR1 DFQATT, CDR2 SNEGSKA (reference sequence). The CDR3 totals 13 residues. Trimming cost V 5 bases and J 3 bases; bases outside gene matches: 5.

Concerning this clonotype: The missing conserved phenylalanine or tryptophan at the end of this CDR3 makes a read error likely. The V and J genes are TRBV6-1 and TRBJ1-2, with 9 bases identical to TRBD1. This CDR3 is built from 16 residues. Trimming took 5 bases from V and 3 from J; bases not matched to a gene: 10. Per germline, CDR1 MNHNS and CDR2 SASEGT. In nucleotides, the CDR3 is TGTGCCAGCAGTAGGGACCCCGGACAGGGGTACTATGGCTACACCCTC. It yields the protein CASSRDPGQGYYGYTL.

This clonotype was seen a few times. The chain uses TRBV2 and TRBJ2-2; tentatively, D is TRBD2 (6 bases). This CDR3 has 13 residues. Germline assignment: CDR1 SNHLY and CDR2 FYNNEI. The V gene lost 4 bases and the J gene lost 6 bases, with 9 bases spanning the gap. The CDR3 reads CASSVRGAGELFF. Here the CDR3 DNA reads TGTGCCAGCAGTGTTCGCGGGGCCGGGGAGCTGTTTTTT. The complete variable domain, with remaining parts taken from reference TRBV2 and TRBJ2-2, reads EPEVTQTPSHQVTQMGQEVILRCVPISNHLYFYWYRQILGQKVEFLVSFYNNEISEKSEIFDDQFSVERPDGSNFTLKIRSTKLEDSAMYFCASSVRGAGELFFGEGSRLTVL.